Sequencing of this T cell receptor beta chain was carried out in a study of immune cell composition in non-small cell lung cancer (dated by TCRdb to between 2016 and 2019). General notes on the study: Histologic subtype was assigned using H&E plus p63, CK5, Napsin A and TTF-1 immunohistochemistry, mainly lung adenocarcinoma or squamous cell carcinoma. TCR-beta sequencing (Adaptive Biotechnologies) was performed on approximately 35 paired NSCLC tumour and non-adjacent lung specimens plus 26 tumour-only specimens. A handful of tumour specimens with TCR-beta data were of rare histological subtypes and were excluded from the subtype comparisons. Supplementary cohort #1 consisted of ten or so lung adenocarcinoma cases with paired tumour/lung TCR-beta sequencing and with TIL populations generated to assess tumour reactivity.

Points on this clone: Its antigen is unknown. Base qualities are not provided; no much larger clone lies one nucleotide away.

CDR1 and CDR2 (LGHNA, YNFKEQ) derive from the germline V gene. The CDR3 numbers 15 residues from cysteine through phenylalanine. Only the CDR3 region is kept as DNA, spanning 45 bases read in frame from base 1. V is pruned by 2 bases and J by 5 bases, leaving 5 bases of the junction without a gene match. TCR-beta CDR3 regions were amplified from genomic DNA by a two-step multiplex PCR, with the second step adding Illumina-compatible adaptors. As a commercial immunoSEQ service, TCR-beta immunosequencing was carried out on an Illumina platform. In the original analysis: Repertoires were summarised by productive clonality and by Top 10 Clones, defined as the percentage of T-cell templates derived from the ten most frequent sequences. Productive clonality ranged from 0 to 1, with 1 indicating a monoclonal population. Using log10 scatter plots, tumour-associated clones were identified as sequences that made up at least 0.1% of tumour T-cell templates yet were absent from the matched non-adjacent lung. Student's t-tests were used for two-group comparisons, ANOVA was used for stages, and linear regression was used for relationships, with analyses conducted in GraphPad Prism7 and R. TCRdb holds this immuneACCESS table with in-frame rearrangements only. Some clones are missing; in checked studies, unresolved V genes explain under half, and the rest has no known cause. The V and J calls and clone size are taken from that table; D and trimming were inferred from the DNA. Here the sample has 3,000 to 3,500 clones; around 85% occur a single time. The ten largest make up 36% of the sample.

Genomic DNA was isolated with the QIAamp DNA kit from frozen aliquots of single-cell suspensions that had not been sorted. Surgically resected non-small cell lung cancer tissue was used for the tumour samples. Tissues arrived within 2 hours of resection and were immediately processed into single-cell suspensions. Tissue was broken up mechanically, digested enzymatically with DNase I, collagenase I and hyaluronidase for roughly 30 minutes at 37 degrees C, and then filtered and RBC-lysed. What the research found in general, with its limitations: Only 10 cases were included in the reactivity cohort, and sequence sharing between tumour-reactive clones and the dominant in vivo tumour-associated clones was not shown. Nearly half of NSCLC cases had tumour-associated clones >0.5%, with 75% of squamous carcinomas showing such clones compared with approximately 30% of adenocarcinomas. In ten to eleven adenocarcinoma cases, maximal tumour-associated clone frequency correlated strongly with TIL tumour reactivity, whereas overall clonality did not. Compared with lung adenocarcinoma tumours, lung squamous cell carcinoma showed significantly higher Top 10 clone scores and productive clonality. No significant correlation was found between tumour TCR-beta clonality and smoking pack-years.

The TCR comes from a human donor with non-small cell lung cancer. The chain employs TRBV4-2 and TRBJ2-1, with TRBD1 matching 8 junction bases. Sequences were obtained from lung tumor tissue. The CDR3 region reads CASSQRTGLDNEQFF. DNA sequence: TGTGCCAGCAGCCAAAGGACAGGGTTAGACAATGAGCAGTTCTTC.